This passage covers 16 T cell receptor beta chains from one sample sequenced in a study of blood T cell repertoires in COVID-19. Clones were read by immunoSEQ multiplex PCR, and TCRdb kept only the in-frame ones, dropping some. The data hold 14,000 or so clones, with around 87% observed a single time. The sequencing sample was made of peripheral blood. These receptors came from a man aged 45 to 65 with active COVID-19.

V is TRBV18 and J is TRBJ2-5, with unresolved D. The length of the CDR3 is 14 residues. V was pared by 4 bases and J by 3 bases, with 12 bases between. Germline values: CDR1 KGHSH, CDR2 LQKENI. The CDR3 loop is CASSLVSSEETQYF. Written as DNA, the CDR3 is TGTGCCAGCTCACTTGTTTCTAGTGAAGAGACCCAGTACTTC.

V is TRBV9 and J is TRBJ2-7, with 10 nucleotides matching TRBD1. CDR3 length: 14 amino acids. The V gene's germline CDR1 is SGDLS and CDR2 YYNGEE. The J segment lost 4 bases and the V segment lost 2 bases, leaving 3 bases of the junction unmatched. The CDR3 DNA sequence: TGTGCCAGCAGCGTCCGGGACAGGGGATACGAGCAGTACTTC. It yields the protein CASSVRDRGYEQYF.

The V and J genes are TRBV5-1 and TRBJ1-2; D uncertain. Trimming cost V 0 bases and J 6 bases, with 9 bases left between them. This CDR3 region has 13 residues. Germline loops: CDR1 SGHRS, CDR2 YFSETQ. The CDR3 DNA follows: TGCGCCAGCAGCTTGGATGTGAGCAATGGCTACACCTTC. It encodes CASSLDVSNGYTF.

The chain has TRBV6-5 and TRBJ1-6, with D uncertain. Germline CDR1 is MNHEY and CDR2 is SVGAGI. This CDR3 has 15 amino acids. V lost 8 bases, J lost 0 bases, and 11 bases lay in between. The DNA of the CDR3 is TGTGCCAGCGTCCAAACTAGCTCCTATAATTCACCCCTCCACTTT. Translating it yields CASVQTSSYNSPLHF.

This clone occurred once. The J gene is TRBJ1-1, the V gene TRBV5-5; 8 bases are shared with TRBD1. V gave up 4 bases and J gave up 5 bases; unmatched junction bases: 7. The germline CDR1 and CDR2 sequences are SGHKS and YYEKEE (reference sequence). The CDR3 runs 14 residues. The CDR3 is CASSRGQVKTEAFF. CDR3 nucleotides: TGTGCCAGCAGCCGGGGACAGGTAAAAACTGAAGCTTTCTTT.

V usage is TRBV6-6 and J usage is TRBJ2-5; no firm D call. CDR3 length: 14 residues. V lost 1 base to trimming and J lost 1 base, with 7 bases between them. Germline CDR1 reads MNHNY; CDR2 reads SVGAGI (reference sequence). In nucleotides, the CDR3 is TGTGCCAGCAGTTACTTGAACAGCCAAGAGACCCAGTACTTC. Its translation is CASSYLNSQETQYF.

This rearrangement joins TRBV11-2 to TRBJ2-7; TRBD2 matches 9 bases. Looked up from germline, CDR1 is SGHAT and CDR2 is FQNNGV. V lost 5 bases to trimming and J lost 2 bases; unmatched junction nucleotides: 7. The CDR3 extends over 15 amino acids. The CDR3 region has the DNA TGTGCCAGCAGCCAGTCCGGGACTAGCCCCTACGAGCAGTACTTC. It encodes CASSQSGTSPYEQYF.

The chain carries TRBV5-1 and TRBJ2-3, with TRBD2 identical over 9 bases. The V and J ends lost 1 base and 2 bases, in that order; junction bases with no gene match: 2. The CDR3 length is 15 residues. Germline CDR1 is SGHRS and CDR2 is YFSETQ. This CDR3 is CASSLSSGITDTQYF. The CDR3, as DNA: TGCGCCAGCAGCTTGTCTAGCGGGATCACAGATACGCAGTATTTT. Full variable domain (outside the CDR3, taken from reference TRBV5-1 and TRBJ2-3): KAGVTQTPRYLIKTRGQQVTLSCSPISGHRSVSWYQQTPGQGLQFLFEYFSETQRNKGNFPGRFSGRQFSNSRSEMNVSTLELGDSALYLCASSLSSGITDTQYFGPGTRLTVL.

The gene calls are TRBV3-1 (or the pseudogene TRBV3-2) and TRBJ1-4, with D tentatively TRBD1 (5 bases). Trimming stripped 4 bases from V and 0 bases from J, with 15 bases between. The CDR3 has 17 amino acids. Germline CDR1 reads LGHDT; CDR2 reads YNNKEL (reference sequence). The DNA for the CDR3 is TGTGCCAGCAGCCCCCGACAGACCACTGCAACTAATGAAAAACTGTTTTTT. As protein: CASSPRQTTATNEKLFF.

This clone was seen just once. The genes are TRBV7-2 and TRBJ1-1, with TRBD1 as a possible D gene (5 bases). Germline V gene data show CDR1 as SGHTA and CDR2 as FQGNSA. The CDR3 is made up of 14 amino acids. Trimming stripped 6 bases from V and 0 bases from J, with 11 bases between. Here the CDR3 reads CASSKQVLNTEAFF. The CDR3 DNA reads as TGTGCCAGCAGTAAACAGGTCCTGAACACTGAAGCTTTCTTT.

The genes are TRBV7-3 and TRBJ2-1; 10 positions match TRBD2. The germline gives CDR1 SGHTA, CDR2 FQGTGA. The CDR3 sequence is 14 residues long. The ends lost 4 bases at V and 7 bases at J; junction bases unmatched: 4. The CDR3 bases are TGTGCCAGCAGCTCGGGACTAGCGCAAAATGAGCAGTTCTTC. It is translated as CASSSGLAQNEQFF.

The chain is built from TRBV12-3 or TRBV12-4 and TRBJ2-1, with D perhaps matching TRBD1 (5 bases). The CDR3 length is 12 residues. V was cut by 6 bases and J by 12 bases, with 15 bases left in between. CDR3 loop: CASRKETDRQFF. CDR3 sequence (DNA): TGTGCCAGCAGGAAAGAGACAGATAGGCAGTTCTTC.

The V and J genes are TRBV6-2 or TRBV6-3 and TRBJ2-1, with TRBD2 matching 13 bases. Germline V gene lookup returns CDR1 MNHEY and CDR2 SVGEGT. V gave up 5 bases and J gave up 0 bases; unmatched junction bases: 4. This CDR3 region has 17 residues. The CDR3 region has the DNA TGTGCCAGCAGTCTGGGACTAGCGGGACGCTCCTACAATGAGCAGTTCTTC. This translates into CASSLGLAGRSYNEQFF.

The chain combines TRBV7-2 with TRBJ2-3; D is ambiguous. The CDR3 runs to 13 residues. The ends were cut back, 5 bases at V and 3 bases at J, with 9 bases in the middle. Germline values: CDR1 SGHTA, CDR2 FQGNSA. In nucleotides, the CDR3 is TGTGCCAGCAGCCTGTCCGGGACAGATACGCAGTATTTT. Amino acids: CASSLSGTDTQYF.

The rearrangement uses TRBV7-9 and TRBJ1-5; tentative D call: TRBD1 (6 bases). This CDR3 spans 13 amino acids. The V end lost 2 bases, the J end lost 8 bases, and 10 bases lay between the germline ends. Looked up from germline, CDR1 is SEHNR and CDR2 is FQNEAQ (reference sequence). The CDR3 DNA sequence: TGTGCCAGCAGCTTAAACAGGGCTGAGCCCCAGCATTTT. Protein product: CASSLNRAEPQHF.

This chain uses TRBV27 with TRBJ1-2, with TRBD1 matching over 7 bases. V gave up 1 base and J gave up 4 bases; unmatched junction bases: 9. This CDR3 is 16 amino acids long. Germline CDR1 reads MNHEY; CDR2 reads SMNVEV (reference sequence). This CDR3 reads CASSLYRQGFPYGYTF. CDR3 in DNA: TGTGCCAGCAGTTTATACAGACAGGGTTTCCCCTATGGCTACACCTTC.